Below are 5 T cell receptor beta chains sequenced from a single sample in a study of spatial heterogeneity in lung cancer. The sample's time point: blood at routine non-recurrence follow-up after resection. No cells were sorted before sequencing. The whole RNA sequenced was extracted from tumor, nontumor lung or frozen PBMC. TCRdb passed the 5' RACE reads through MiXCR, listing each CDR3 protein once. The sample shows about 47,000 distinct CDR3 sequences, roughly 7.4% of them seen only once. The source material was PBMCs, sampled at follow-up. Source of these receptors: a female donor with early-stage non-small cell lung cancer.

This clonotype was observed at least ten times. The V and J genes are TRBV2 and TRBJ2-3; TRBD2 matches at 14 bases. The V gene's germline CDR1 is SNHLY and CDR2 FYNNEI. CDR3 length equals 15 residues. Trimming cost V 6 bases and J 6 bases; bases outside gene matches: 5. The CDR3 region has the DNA TGTGCCAGCAGGGAGACTAGCGGGGGGGATGATACGCAGTATTTT. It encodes CASRETSGGDDTQYF.

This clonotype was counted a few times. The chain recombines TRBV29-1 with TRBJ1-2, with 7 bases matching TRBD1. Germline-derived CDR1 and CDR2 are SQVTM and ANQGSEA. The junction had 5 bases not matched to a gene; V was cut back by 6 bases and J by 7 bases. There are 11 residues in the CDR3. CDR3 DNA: TGCAGCGTCTCGACAGGGACTGGCTACACCTTC. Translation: CSVSTGTGYTF.

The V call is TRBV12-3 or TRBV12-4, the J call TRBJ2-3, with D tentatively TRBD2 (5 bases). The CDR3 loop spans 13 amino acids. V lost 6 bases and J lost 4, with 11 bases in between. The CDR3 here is CASSHSGADTQYF. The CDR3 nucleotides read TGTGCCAGCAGCCACTCCGGGGCAGATACGCAGTATTTT.

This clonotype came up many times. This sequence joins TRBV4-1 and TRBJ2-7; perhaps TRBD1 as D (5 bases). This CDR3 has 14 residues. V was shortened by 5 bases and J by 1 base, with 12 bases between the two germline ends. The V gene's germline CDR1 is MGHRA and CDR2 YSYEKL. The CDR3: CASSSLDTSYEQYF. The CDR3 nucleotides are TGCGCCAGCAGCTCCCTGGACACTTCCTACGAGCAGTACTTC.

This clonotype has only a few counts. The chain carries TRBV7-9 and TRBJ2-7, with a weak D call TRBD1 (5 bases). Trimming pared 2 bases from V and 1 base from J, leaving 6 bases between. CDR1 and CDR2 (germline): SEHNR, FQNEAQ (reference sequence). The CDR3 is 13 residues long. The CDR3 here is CASSLSGSYEQYF. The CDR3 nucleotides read TGTGCCAGCAGCTTATCAGGGTCCTACGAGCAGTACTTC.